The clone carrying this TCR beta chain came up once. The antigen is not known. The J segment lost 10 bases and the V segment lost 4 bases, leaving 3 bases of the junction unmatched. Germline CDR1 reads MNHEY; CDR2 reads SVGAGI. This CDR3 has 12 residues. PCR involved 60 Vbeta and 13 Jbeta primers. TCRdb keeps only in-frame clones here, not all; method: immunoSEQ multiplex PCR. The data show about 240,000 clones, with around 80% seen just once and 0.4% to 0.6% held by the top ten. The sample comes from a study of cytomegalovirus exposure and HLA in healthy donors. Study-wide findings and caveats: Cytomegalovirus association was listed for about 150 TCR beta chains. Follow-up analysis found HLA locus-dependent TCR association rates, highest for DRB1 and lowest for HLA-C. Relative to equally common others, HLA-associated TCR beta chains showed greater clonal expansion in a later analysis.

The chain couples TRBV6-5 to TRBJ2-1; 8 nucleotides align to TRBD1. Input material: PBMCs. This clonotype was obtained from a boy aged 5-17 years in good health and CMV-seronegative. The chain's CDR3 is CASSSDREEQFF. In nucleotides, the CDR3 is TGTGCCAGCAGTTCGGACAGGGAAGAGCAGTTCTTC.